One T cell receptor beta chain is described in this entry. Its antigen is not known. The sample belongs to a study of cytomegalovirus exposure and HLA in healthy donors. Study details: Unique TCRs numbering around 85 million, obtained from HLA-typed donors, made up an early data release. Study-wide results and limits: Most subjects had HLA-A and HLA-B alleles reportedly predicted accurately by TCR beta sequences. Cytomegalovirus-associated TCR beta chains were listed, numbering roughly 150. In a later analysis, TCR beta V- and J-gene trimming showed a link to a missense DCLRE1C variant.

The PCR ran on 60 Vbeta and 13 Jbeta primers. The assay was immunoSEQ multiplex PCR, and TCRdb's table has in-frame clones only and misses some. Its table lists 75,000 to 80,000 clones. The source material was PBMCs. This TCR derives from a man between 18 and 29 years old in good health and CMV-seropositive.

Here the CDR3 reads CASSVVRDRVNGYTF. As DNA, the CDR3 is TGTGCCAGCAGCGTAGTCCGGGACAGGGTAAATGGCTACACCTTC. This chain joins TRBV9 and TRBJ1-2, with TRBD1 matching 9 bases. J gave up 6 bases and V 0 bases, and 6 bases lay outside the gene matches. CDR3 length equals 15 residues. Looked up from germline, CDR1 is SGDLS and CDR2 is YYNGEE.